A selection of T cell receptor beta chains follows, all from one sample in a study of blood T cell repertoires in COVID-19. This table comes from immunoSEQ multiplex PCR, and its TCRdb copy is limited to in-frame clones, with some not included. This repertoire shows 200,000 to 300,000 clones, 88% found once; its top ten account for approximately 0.7%. Sequenced material: peripheral blood. The source is a human donor in a cohort sampled during active COVID-19. Both conserved end residues are part of each CDR3. A D gene is named only where the DNA matches it firmly. Part of the rows lack a size; the others show once, few, many or a class for expanded clones.

CDR3 protein,CDR3 DNA,J gene,D gene,V gene,clone size
CASSQDSGAGNTIYF,TGTGCCAGCAGCCAAGATTCCGGGGCTGGAAACACCATATATTTT,TRBJ1-3,NA,TRBV3-1/TRBV3-2,NA
CVSTDSLYGYTF,TGTGTCTCTACGGACAGCCTCTATGGCTACACCTTC,TRBJ1-2,NA,TRBV6-5,NA
CASSSFSTGEKLFF,TGTGCCAGCAGTTCTTTTTCGACTGGGGAAAAACTGTTTTTT,TRBJ1-4,NA,TRBV27,NA
CASSPMTGVGEKLFF,TGTGCCAGCAGCCCAATGACAGGAGTTGGAGAAAAACTGTTTTTT,TRBJ1-4,NA,TRBV7-9,NA
CASSSGGETQYF,TGTGCCAGCAGTAGCGGGGGAGAGACCCAGTACTTC,TRBJ2-5,TRBD2,TRBV6-6,NA
CASSFSAGWTEAFF,TGTGCCAGCAGTTTTTCCGCAGGGTGGACTGAAGCTTTCTTT,TRBJ1-1,NA,TRBV28,NA
CASSLGAGTGGEQFF,TGTGCCAGCAGCTTAGGGGCCGGGACAGGAGGTGAGCAGTTCTTC,TRBJ2-1,TRBD1,TRBV7-2,few
CASSLSGGQTEAFF,TGTGCCAGCAGCCTCAGCGGAGGGCAAACTGAAGCTTTCTTT,TRBJ1-1,NA,TRBV11-2,NA
CASSEGTGGSGELFF,TGTGCCAGTAGTGAAGGGACAGGGGGAAGCGGGGAGCTGTTTTTT,TRBJ2-2,TRBD1,TRBV19,NA
CASSFTSGDTYEQYF,TGTGCCAGCAGCTTCACTAGCGGGGATACCTACGAGCAGTACTTC,TRBJ2-7,TRBD2,TRBV7-2,NA
CASSFSSGGTYEQYF,TGTGCCAGCAGTTTTTCTAGCGGGGGAACCTACGAGCAGTACTTC,TRBJ2-7,TRBD2,TRBV28,NA